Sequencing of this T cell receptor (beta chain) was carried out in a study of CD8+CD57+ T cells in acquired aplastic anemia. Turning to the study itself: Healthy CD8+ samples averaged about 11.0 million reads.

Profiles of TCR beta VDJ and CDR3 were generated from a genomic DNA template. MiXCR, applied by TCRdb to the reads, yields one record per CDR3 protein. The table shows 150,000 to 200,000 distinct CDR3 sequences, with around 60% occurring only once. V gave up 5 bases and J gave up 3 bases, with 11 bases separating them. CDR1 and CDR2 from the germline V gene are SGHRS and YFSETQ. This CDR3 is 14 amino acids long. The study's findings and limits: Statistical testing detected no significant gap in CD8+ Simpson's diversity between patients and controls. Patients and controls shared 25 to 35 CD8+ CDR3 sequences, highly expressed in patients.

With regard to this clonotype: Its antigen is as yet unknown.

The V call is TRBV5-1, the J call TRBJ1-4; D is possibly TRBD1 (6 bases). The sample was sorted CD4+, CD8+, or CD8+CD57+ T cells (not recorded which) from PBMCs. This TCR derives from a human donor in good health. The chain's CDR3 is CASRGGGSNEKLFF. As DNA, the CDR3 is TGCGCCAGCAGAGGGGGGGGATCTAATGAAAAACTGTTTTTT.